This T cell receptor (beta chain) was profiled in a study of persistence of HIV-infected CD4 T cells. Overall study context: Multiple blood draws of up to about 180 mL, except two donors with single leukapheresis. Study results and limitations: Within sorted populations, more oligoclonal TCRs accompanied more oligoclonal proviruses.

Anti-CD3/anti-CD28 beads served as a nonspecific positive control stimulus. Sorting of responding CD4+ T cells relied on upregulated CD40 ligand together with CD69. Remarks on this clone: Its matching antigen is unknown.

Sequencing used immunoSEQ version 4 in survey mode. Measured with immunoSEQ multiplex PCR; TCRdb has only the in-frame clones, and not every one. There are 40,000 to 45,000 clones in the sample; about 90% occur only once, and approximately 0.93% lies in the top ten. This CDR3 has 15 residues. The V and J ends lost 8 bases and 2 bases, in that order; junction bases with no gene match: 5. Germline V gives CDR1 KGHSH, CDR2 LQKENI. The TCR was taken from an adult man with HIV who was CMV-seropositive. The sequencing used CD4+ T cells sorted from PBMCs after roughly 19-hour stimulation, collected from a patient who received antiretroviral therapy. This chain uses TRBV18 with TRBJ2-3; 12 nucleotides line up with TRBD2. The CDR3 DNA is TGTGCCAGCACGACTAGCGGGGGCCCCACAGATACGCAGTATTTT. Encoded protein: CASTTSGGPTDTQYF.